The 4 T cell receptor beta chains presented below share a single source sample, sequenced in a study of blood T cell repertoires in COVID-19. Profiled with immunoSEQ multiplex PCR; TCRdb holds only in-frame clones, not every one. The repertoire holds about 270,000 clones, with around nine tenths as singletons. Sequenced material: peripheral blood. The receptors shown here come from a man between 40 and 49 years old with active or convalescent COVID-19.

This chain links TRBV29-1 with TRBJ2-3, with TRBD1 identical over 9 bases. The J segment lost 2 bases and the V segment lost 1 base, leaving 10 bases of the junction unmatched. CDR3 size: 17 residues. CDR1 SQVTM and CDR2 ANQGSEA come from the germline V gene. The CDR3 here is CSVEGYRDRVHTDTQYF. The CDR3 DNA is TGCAGCGTTGAAGGATACCGGGACAGGGTCCACACAGATACGCAGTATTTT.

The CDR3 here is CASSTAGLSYEQYF. Here the CDR3 DNA reads TGTGCCAGCAGCACGGCGGGACTATCATACGAGCAGTACTTC. The chain employs TRBV5-4 and TRBJ2-7; TRBD2 matches 7 bases. J gave up 4 bases and V 4 bases, and 8 bases lay outside the gene matches. The CDR3 has 14 residues. Germline CDR1 and CDR2: SGHNT and YYREEE (reference sequence).

This clone has just one count. The genes are TRBV3-1 (or the pseudogene TRBV3-2) and TRBJ2-1; 8 bases map to TRBD1. CDR3 length equals 15 residues. Germline V gene lookup returns CDR1 LGHDT and CDR2 YNNKEL (reference sequence). J gave up 6 bases and V 1 base, and 5 bases lay outside the gene matches. Here the CDR3 DNA reads TGTGCCAGCAGCCAAGTCAGGGGGCGGTTCAATGAGCAGTTCTTC. Protein product: CASSQVRGRFNEQFF.

This clone was seen only a few times. The chain carries TRBV28 and TRBJ1-2; 8 bases match TRBD1. The CDR3 totals 18 residues. Germline-derived CDR1 and CDR2 are MDHEN and SYDVKM. The junction had 18 bases not matched to a gene; V was cut back by 6 bases and J by 3 bases. The CDR3 DNA sequence: TGTGCCAGCAGCCCGCCCTGGACAGGGTTGATCCGCTACTATGGCTACACCTTC. This codes for CASSPPWTGLIRYYGYTF.